This passage covers 20 T cell receptor beta chains from one sample sequenced in a study of blood T cell repertoires in COVID-19. The repertoire was sequenced with immunoSEQ multiplex PCR; TCRdb's copy has only in-frame clones and lacks some. Of 170,000 or so clones in the sample, roughly 90% were seen once. Sequencing input: PBMCs or T cells enriched from blood (not recorded which). The receptor source for this set is a woman aged 50 to 60 who had recovered from COVID-19.

V usage is TRBV3-1 (or the pseudogene TRBV3-2) and J usage is TRBJ2-7; 8 bases align to TRBD1. Germline values: CDR1 LGHDT, CDR2 YNNKEL (reference sequence). The CDR3 contains 13 residues. The V segment lost 5 bases and the J segment 3 bases; nucleotides outside the gene matches: 3. The CDR3 DNA reads TGTGCCAGCAGCACCGACAGGGGCTACGAGCAGTACTTC. It encodes CASSTDRGYEQYF.

A remark on this clone: Sequence at one end of the junction differs from germline and may be a read error. The J gene is TRBJ1-2, the V gene TRBV5-1; D is possibly TRBD1 (5 bases). Germline CDR1 reads SGHRS; CDR2 reads YFSETQ. This CDR3 has 17 amino acids. The chain's CDR3 is CANSLRQGLPSNYGYTF. CDR3 DNA: TGCGCCAACAGCTTGAGGCAGGGCCTACCTTCTAACTATGGCTACACCTTC.

V is TRBV7-9 and J is TRBJ1-1, with D perhaps matching TRBD1 (5 bases). The CDR3 has 15 residues. The germline V gene encodes CDR1 SEHNR and CDR2 FQNEAQ (reference sequence). V dropped 2 bases and J dropped 6 bases, with 16 bases sitting between them. The CDR3 sequence: CASSLTDSALSEAFF. The CDR3 DNA is TGTGCCAGCAGCTTAACTGACAGTGCCCTCTCTGAAGCTTTCTTT.

The CDR3 coding sequence is TGTGCCAGCACCATGACAGGGTCGAACACTGAAGCTTTCTTT. As protein: CASTMTGSNTEAFF. V is TRBV2 and J is TRBJ1-1, with 7 bases identical to TRBD1. Germline trimming cut 7 bases from V and 1 base from J; bases unmatched to any gene: 6. The V gene's germline CDR1 is SNHLY and CDR2 FYNNEI. This CDR3 has 14 amino acids.

The V gene is TRBV5-4, the J gene TRBJ1-1; D gene uncertain. Deletions cut 5 bases from V and 1 base from J, with 9 bases between. There are 13 residues in the CDR3. In germline, CDR1 is SGHNT, CDR2 YYREEE (reference sequence). This chain's CDR3 is CASRISRNTEAFF. CDR3 DNA: TGTGCCAGCAGAATCTCCCGGAACACTGAAGCTTTCTTT.

The rearrangement joins TRBV6-9 to TRBJ2-1; 10 nucleotides agree with TRBD2. Germline values: CDR1 MNHGY, CDR2 SVAAGI. Trimming cost V 6 bases and J 7 bases; bases outside gene matches: 6. CDR3 size: 14 residues. For the CDR3, the DNA is TGTGCCAGCAGCTATAGCGGGAGGAGTAATGAGCAGTTCTTC. This codes for CASSYSGRSNEQFF.

The chain joins TRBV27 to TRBJ1-6, with a possible D match to TRBD1 (6 bases). The CDR3 sequence is 16 residues long. Germline V gives CDR1 MNHEY, CDR2 SMNVEV (reference sequence). V lost 5 bases and J lost 8, with 19 bases in between. DNA for the CDR3: TGTGCCAGCAGTGCTAGGGGGACCGGGTTGGATTCACCCCTCCACTTT. Protein sequence: CASSARGTGLDSPLHF.

The chain joins TRBV4-1 to TRBJ2-7; 12 bases are a match to TRBD1. Germline V gene data show CDR1 as MGHRA and CDR2 as YSYEKL. Germline trimming cut 0 bases from V and 6 bases from J; bases unmatched to any gene: 9. There are 17 residues in the CDR3. Here the CDR3 reads CASSQDPGQGATGEQYF. Written as DNA, the CDR3 is TGCGCCAGCAGCCAAGACCCGGGACAGGGGGCGACTGGCGAGCAGTACTTC.

This clone was recorded at least ten times. CDR3 loop: CASSNVAGAVNEQYF. The CDR3 nucleotides read TGTGCCAGCAGTAACGTAGCGGGAGCGGTGAACGAGCAGTACTTC. The chain has TRBV6-5 and TRBJ2-7; TRBD2 aligns across 9 bases. The V gene end was trimmed by 5 bases and the J gene end by 5 bases; junction bases not matched to a gene: 10. The CDR3 is 15 amino acids. Germline loops: CDR1 MNHEY, CDR2 SVGAGI.

The rearrangement joins TRBV5-6 to TRBJ2-1; 9 bases map to TRBD1. V lost 4 bases and J lost 2; bases outside the gene matches: 7. CDR3 length: 16 residues. Germline CDR1 SGHDT, CDR2 YYEEEE. DNA for the CDR3: TGTGCCAGCAGCCGAAGGACAGGGGTGGCCTACAATGAGCAGTTCTTC. This codes for CASSRRTGVAYNEQFF. Supplemented by reference TRBV5-6 and TRBJ2-1, the full variable domain reads DAGVTQSPTHLIKTRGQQVTLRCSPKSGHDTVSWYQQALGQGPQFIFQYYEEEERQRGNFPDRFSGHQFPNYSSELNVNALLLGDSALYLCASSRRTGVAYNEQFFGPGTRLTVL.

The rearrangement uses TRBV29-1 and TRBJ2-3, with 10 bases lining up with TRBD1. CDR3 length: 13 residues. With V trimmed by 3 bases and J by 4 bases, 1 base remained unmatched. Germline loops: CDR1 SQVTM, CDR2 ANQGSEA. CDR3 DNA: TGCAGCGTTGAGGGACAGGGGCCAGATACGCAGTATTTT. Protein product: CSVEGQGPDTQYF.

The V gene is TRBV6-4, the J gene TRBJ2-3, with 7 bases aligning to TRBD2. The CDR3 sequence is 13 residues long. With 6 bases clipped from V and 3 bases from J, the junction kept 3 bases outside the gene matches. Germline CDR1 reads MRHNA; CDR2 reads SNTAGT. This chain's CDR3 is CASSLAETDTQYF. In DNA form, the CDR3 reads TGTGCCAGCAGCCTAGCGGAAACAGATACGCAGTATTTT.

The V call is TRBV19, the J call TRBJ1-4; D gene unclear. The CDR3 extends over 15 amino acids. The germline CDR1 and CDR2 sequences are LNHDA and SQIVND (reference sequence). V shed 3 bases and J shed 0 bases, with 8 bases lying between them. CDR3: CASSMWTSTNEKLFF. In DNA form, the CDR3 reads TGTGCCAGTAGTATGTGGACTTCAACTAATGAAAAACTGTTTTTT. Supplemented by reference TRBV19 and TRBJ1-4, the full variable domain reads DGGITQSPKYLFRKEGQNVTLSCEQNLNHDAMYWYRQDPGQGLRLIYYSQIVNDFQKGDIAEGYSVSREKKESFPLTVTSAQKNPTAFYLCASSMWTSTNEKLFFGSGTQLSVL.

In the case of this clone: At one boundary the junction diverges from the germline segment, which might be a read error. The J gene is TRBJ1-1, the V gene TRBV5-8, with 7 positions matching TRBD1. The CDR3 length is 14 residues. Per the germline V gene, CDR1 is SGHTS and CDR2 is YDEGEE. The CDR3 nucleotides are TGTGCCAGCACCTTGCGGGACAGCCCCGGAGGAGCTTTCTTT. It yields the protein CASTLRDSPGGAFF.

The chain combines TRBV20-1 with TRBJ1-3, with D perhaps TRBD1 (6 bases). CDR1 DFQATT and CDR2 SNEGSKA come from the germline V gene (reference sequence). The CDR3 sequence is 16 residues long. Trimming removed 3 bases at V and 0 bases at J, with 15 bases between. CDR3 in DNA: TGCAGTGCTAGTGTCGGGGGGGGCTTCTCTGGAAACACCATATATTTT. Translating it yields CSASVGGGFSGNTIYF.

This clone appeared a few times. This rearrangement joins TRBV13 to TRBJ2-2; the D gene is possibly TRBD1 (6 bases). The CDR3 has 17 amino acids. Germline V gene data show CDR1 as PRHDT and CDR2 as FYEKMQ (reference sequence). The ends were cut back, 3 bases at V and 3 bases at J, with 17 bases in the middle. The CDR3 coding sequence is TGTGCCAGCAGCTTGGGGTTCAGGGGTCGGGACACCGGGGAGCTGTTTTTT. This encodes CASSLGFRGRDTGELFF. Full variable domain (rest looked up from reference TRBV13 and TRBJ2-2): AAGVIQSPRHLIKEKRETATLKCYPIPRHDTVYWYQQGPGQDPQFLISFYEKMQSDKGSIPDRFSAQQFSDYHSELNMSSLELGDSALYFCASSLGFRGRDTGELFFGEGSRLTVL.

The chain couples TRBV5-6 to TRBJ2-5; the match to TRBD1 covers 10 bases. The CDR3 is 14 amino acids. The V gene's germline CDR1 is SGHDT and CDR2 YYEEEE. Losses at the gene ends were 2 bases for V and 5 bases for J; bases not matched to a gene: 3. CDR3 protein: CASSFGTGDETQYF. CDR3 nucleotides: TGTGCCAGCAGCTTCGGGACAGGGGACGAGACCCAGTACTTC.

This rearrangement joins TRBV29-1 to TRBJ2-1; TRBD2 agrees at 7 bases. Trimming cost V 5 bases and J 7 bases; bases outside gene matches: 14. Germline CDR1 reads SQVTM; CDR2 reads ANQGSEA. The CDR3 is 15 residues long. The CDR3 here is CSVSGGRVAGNEQFF. In DNA, the CDR3 is TGCAGCGTTAGCGGTGGGAGGGTGGCTGGGAATGAGCAGTTCTTC.

This clone was detected only once. The genes are TRBV11-3 and TRBJ2-7; TRBD1 aligns across 8 bases. V gave up 2 bases and J gave up 3 bases; unmatched junction bases: 3. The CDR3 is 14 residues long. CDR1 is SGHNT and CDR2 is YENEEA in the germline V gene. The CDR3 is CASSLQGADYEQYF. The CDR3 DNA sequence: TGTGCCAGCAGCTTACAGGGGGCGGACTACGAGCAGTACTTC.

This clone came up once. This chain uses TRBV18 with TRBJ2-7; 10 bases match TRBD2. Germline V gives CDR1 KGHSH, CDR2 LQKENI. The V segment lost 0 bases and the J segment 1 base; nucleotides outside the gene matches: 0. The CDR3 spans 15 residues. The CDR3 nucleotides are TGTGCCAGCTCACCACCACTAGCGGGGTCCTACGAGCAGTACTTC. It codes for CASSPPLAGSYEQYF. The full variable domain, with the rest looked up from reference TRBV18 and TRBJ2-7, is NAGVMQNPRHLVRRRGQEARLRCSPMKGHSHVYWYRQLPEEGLKFMVYLQKENIIDESGMPKERFSAEFPKEGPSILRIQQVVRGDSAAYFCASSPPLAGSYEQYFGPGTRLTVT.